This T cell receptor beta chain stems from a study of identical twins. In TCRdb, the 5' RACE reads were re-called with MiXCR into one record per CDR3 protein. This table has roughly 1,500,000 distinct CDR3 sequences, around 29% appearing once. The CDR3 is 14 residues long. Trimming removed 4 bases at V and 4 bases at J, with 13 bases between. Germline V gene sequence: CDR1 SNHLY, CDR2 FYNNEI. This clonotype was seen a few times. The antigen is unknown. Study conclusions and caveats: Cord blood's abundant beta clonotypes had fewer insertions, unlike memory repertoires. Analyses of zero insertions could, in part, be confounded by invariant MAIT and iNKT cells. Monozygotic twin pairs showed more out-of-frame TCR alpha sharing than models estimated.

Sequencing was done on a sample of cord blood. This receptor was identified in a newborn girl in good health. The rearrangement links TRBV2 to TRBJ1-2, with D possibly being TRBD1 (6 bases). The CDR3 is CASSVSGTPYGYTF. The CDR3 region has the DNA TGTGCCAGCAGTGTCTCCGGGACACCCTATGGCTACACCTTC.